A single sample is the source of the 3 T cell receptor beta chains below, sequenced in a study of somatic mutations in cytotoxic T cells in rheumatoid arthritis. Some clones are missing from TCRdb's copy, which holds only in-frame ones; the method was immunoSEQ multiplex PCR. The sample has 15,000 to 20,000 clones; around 70% are singletons. Sequenced input: CD8+ T cells sorted from blood. Source of these receptors: a man aged 60 to 69 in good health.

The chain joins TRBV4-2 to TRBJ1-1; 7 bases line up with TRBD1. J gave up 0 bases and V 4 bases, and 2 bases lay outside the gene matches. The CDR3 is 14 residues long. Germline assignment: CDR1 LGHNA and CDR2 YNFKEQ. The CDR3 spells CASSPGQMNTEAFF. The CDR3 DNA sequence: TGTGCCAGCAGCCCGGGACAGATGAACACTGAAGCTTTCTTT.

J is TRBJ2-7 and V is TRBV4-1; 8 bases are shared with TRBD2. CDR3 length: 16 amino acids. In germline, CDR1 is MGHRA, CDR2 YSYEKL. V lost 1 base and J lost 3; bases outside the gene matches: 8. The CDR3 loop reads CASSQGGAGDLYEQYF. In DNA form, the CDR3 reads TGCGCCAGCAGCCAAGGAGGAGCGGGGGACCTCTACGAGCAGTACTTC.

The chain recombines TRBV19 with TRBJ2-5; D possibly corresponds to TRBD1 (5 bases). The CDR3 sequence is 14 residues long. V lost 4 bases, J lost 4 bases, and 13 bases lay in between. Germline V gene sequence: CDR1 LNHDA, CDR2 SQIVND (reference sequence). The CDR3 DNA sequence: TGTGCCAGTAGTAAGGGGCCCTCATTAGAGACCCAGTACTTC. Residues: CASSKGPSLETQYF.